A single sample is the source of the 7 T cell receptor beta chains below, sequenced in a study of PD-1 blockade in classical Hodgkin lymphoma. Each patient experienced a relapse that followed autologous stem cell transplantation, and brentuximab vedotin exposure varied. TCRdb's copy holds only in-frame clones and misses some; the assay was immunoSEQ multiplex PCR. The data show approximately 41,000 clones, around 80% seen once. The sequencing here drew on peripheral blood mononuclear cells (PBMCs), taken at baseline. These receptors were taken from a human donor with classical Hodgkin lymphoma.

This clone was recorded once. The gene calls are TRBV7-3 and TRBJ2-2, with a tentative D call TRBD2 (5 bases). The CDR3 length is 16 residues. Germline lookup yields CDR1 SGHTA and CDR2 FQGTGA. V was shortened by 5 bases and J by 0 bases, with 13 bases between the two germline ends. CDR3 protein: CASSRVRVANTGELFF. The CDR3 bases are TGTGCCAGCAGCCGAGTGCGGGTCGCGAACACCGGGGAGCTGTTTTTT.

There are a few counts of this clone. J is TRBJ1-3 and V is TRBV30; D perhaps matches TRBD1 (5 bases). V shed 7 bases and J shed 2 bases, with 12 bases lying between them. The CDR3 has 13 amino acids. In germline, CDR1 is GTSNPN, CDR2 SVGIG (reference sequence). The CDR3 is CASQRGAGNTIYF. The CDR3 DNA reads as TGTGCCTCCCAGCGGGGGGCTGGAAACACCATATATTTT.

This rearrangement joins TRBV6-6 to TRBJ1-3; tentatively, D is TRBD1 (6 bases). Trimming stripped 5 bases from V and 4 bases from J, with 15 bases between. The CDR3 totals 15 residues. CDR1 MNHNY and CDR2 SVGAGI come from the germline V gene (reference sequence). CDR3 protein: CASSGGREAGNTIYF. The DNA for the CDR3 is TGTGCCAGCAGTGGGGGCCGGGAGGCAGGAAACACCATATATTTT.

On this clone: A single base is all that separates this from a far larger clone, so a read error is likely. Different DNA sequences within this sample yield the same CDR3. V and J are TRBV11-2 and TRBJ2-3; no reliable D call. Deletions cut 5 bases from V and 1 base from J, with 10 bases between. The CDR3 covers 14 residues. Looked up from germline, CDR1 is SGHAT and CDR2 is FQNNGV. The CDR3 here is CASSQGPGTDTQYF. The CDR3 coding sequence is TGTGCCAGCAGCCAAGGACCAGGCACAGATACGCAGTATTTT.

In this sample, this clone turned up once. Additional DNA sequences in this sample encode the identical CDR3. V usage is TRBV5-1 and J usage is TRBJ2-5; D remains ambiguous. Looked up from germline, CDR1 is SGHRS and CDR2 is YFSETQ. V lost 0 bases to trimming and J lost 4 bases, with 4 bases between them. CDR3 length equals 12 residues. CDR3 coding DNA: TGCGCCAGCAGCTTGGCCGGAGAGACCCAGTACTTC. Translated: CASSLAGETQYF.

The chain employs TRBV7-2 and TRBJ2-5, with 9 positions matching TRBD1. Germline V gives CDR1 SGHTA, CDR2 FQGNSA. CDR3 length: 14 amino acids. The V and J ends lost 4 bases and 5 bases, in that order; junction bases with no gene match: 5. CDR3 residues: CASSSKTGGETQYF. As DNA, the CDR3 is TGTGCCAGCAGCTCGAAGACAGGGGGGGAGACCCAGTACTTC.

The chain combines TRBV2 with TRBJ2-7, with a tentative D call TRBD2 (6 bases). The V gene's germline CDR1 is SNHLY and CDR2 FYNNEI. This CDR3 has 14 residues. Trimming left V 6 bases short and J 6 bases short, with 18 bases between. The CDR3 is CASSPGPGGTEQYF. CDR3 nucleotides: TGTGCCAGCAGCCCCGGCCCCGGAGGGACCGAGCAGTACTTC.